This TCR beta chain was observed in a study of radiotherapy plus CTLA-4 blockade in lung cancer. Whole-study findings and limits: Blood saw expansion of tumor-derived TCR clones after radiotherapy plus ipilimumab.

The method was immunoSEQ multiplex PCR; TCRdb's version includes in-frame clones alone and lacks a portion of them. The sample has approximately 81,000 clones; 60% to 85% are singletons. To note about this clone: The antigen is not known.

The ends lost 6 bases at V and 1 base at J; junction bases unmatched: 5. Germline V lookup: CDR1 MNHNY, CDR2 SVGAGI (reference sequence). This CDR3 spans 14 amino acids. The sample was peripheral blood, taken from a patient treated with radiotherapy plus ipilimumab. This clonotype was obtained from a human donor with non-small cell lung cancer who had a partial response to radiotherapy plus ipilimumab. Some clones in this sample may be carry-over from other donors' samples. V is TRBV6-6 and J is TRBJ2-5; 7 bases align to TRBD1. The CDR3 DNA is TGTGCCAGCAGGCAGGGACAGACCCAAGAGACCCAGTACTTC. Translating it yields CASRQGQTQETQYF.